A single sample is the source of the 23 T cell receptor beta chains below, sequenced in a study of T cells in Graves' hyperthyroidism and ophthalmopathy. Amplified TCR beta CDR3 regions came from RNA transcripts. HTBI primers were the set used in a first-round RT-PCR of the TCR CDR3. From the multiplex PCR reads, TCRdb called clonotypes with MiXCR, one entry per CDR3 protein. The table includes over 250,000 distinct CDR3 sequences, less than 30% detected once. The sequenced sample consisted of blood. The receptors were sampled from a man aged 40-50 years with Graves' hyperthyroidism that later progressed to Graves' ophthalmopathy.

This clonotype came up many times. CDR3 coding DNA: TGTGCCGCCTCTGGGTGGACAGACCCGGACACTGAAGCTTTCTTT. This encodes CAASGWTDPDTEAFF. The J gene is TRBJ1-1, the V gene TRBV28; perhaps TRBD1 as D (6 bases). V was shortened by 11 bases and J by 3 bases, with 22 bases between the two germline ends. Germline CDR1 and CDR2: MDHEN and SYDVKM. CDR3 length: 15 amino acids.

The table lists this clonotype with a count of one. A much larger clonotype is one base distant, so this may be a read error. The chain joins TRBV20-1 to TRBJ1-1; no clear D gene. Trimming cost V 8 bases and J 0 bases, with 10 bases left between them. Germline CDR1 DFQATT, CDR2 SNEGSKA (reference sequence). The CDR3 loop spans 12 amino acids. The CDR3 DNA sequence: TGCAGTTCTATAACGATGAACACTGAAGCTTTCTTT. Translation gives CSSITMNTEAFF.

This clonotype occurred many times. The rearrangement uses TRBV28 and TRBJ2-2; no reliable D call. Germline loops: CDR1 MDHEN, CDR2 SYDVKM. The ends were cut back, 6 bases at V and 4 bases at J, with 15 bases in the middle. The CDR3 totals 15 residues. CDR3: CASRPGPRLTGELFF. The CDR3 bases are TGTGCCAGCAGACCGGGCCCGCGGCTCACCGGGGAGCTGTTTTTT.

At least ten counts were recorded for this clonotype. The chain uses TRBV29-1 and TRBJ1-1, with D perhaps matching TRBD1 (6 bases). This CDR3 region has 13 residues. The V and J ends lost 7 bases and 0 bases respectively, with 12 bases between them. Germline-derived CDR1 and CDR2 are SQVTM and ANQGSEA. The CDR3 protein is CSGGTPMNTEAFF. CDR3 in DNA: TGCAGCGGCGGGACACCCATGAACACTGAAGCTTTCTTT.

This chain connects TRBV2 to TRBJ2-5; a weak D match, TRBD2 (5 bases). V lost 7 bases and J 5 bases, leaving 8 bases between the germline ends. The CDR3 loop spans 11 amino acids. Germline CDR1 SNHLY, CDR2 FYNNEI. This chain's CDR3 is CASKTMETQYF. The CDR3 DNA sequence: TGTGCCAGCAAGACTATGGAGACCCAGTACTTC.

The chain employs TRBV12-3 or TRBV12-4 and TRBJ1-1; possible D gene TRBD1, 6 bases. With 7 bases removed from V and 3 bases from J, the gap between germline ends came to 15 bases. This CDR3 is 14 amino acids long. The CDR3 loop is CASTRGLGDTEAFF. The CDR3 DNA reads as TGTGCCAGCACGCGGGGGCTGGGGGACACTGAAGCTTTCTTT.

The chain employs TRBV28 and TRBJ1-5; the D is unclear. V was shortened by 3 bases and J by 6 bases, with 21 bases between the two germline ends. The CDR3 totals 17 residues. Germline assignment: CDR1 MDHEN and CDR2 SYDVKM. This CDR3 reads CASSFGRGGKLFQPQHF. The DNA for the CDR3 is TGTGCCAGCAGTTTCGGGCGGGGAGGGAAATTGTTTCAGCCCCAGCATTTT. Variable domain in full (rest from reference TRBV28 and TRBJ1-5): DVKVTQSSRYLVKRTGEKVFLECVQDMDHENMFWYRQDPGLGLRLIYFSYDVKMKEKGDIPEGYSVSREKKERFSLILESASTNQTSMYLCASSFGRGGKLFQPQHFGDGTRLSIL.

This clonotype was found many times. This chain connects TRBV30 to TRBJ2-7, with D hard to call. The CDR3 is 11 amino acids. The germline V and J ends were trimmed by 1 base and 12 bases, with 13 bases remaining between them. CDR1 and CDR2 (germline): GTSNPN, SVGIG (reference sequence). The CDR3: CAWSDSGVRYF. The CDR3 DNA reads TGTGCCTGGAGTGACTCGGGTGTTCGGTACTTC.

This chain connects TRBV5-1 to TRBJ2-7, with a possible D match to TRBD2 (6 bases). CDR1 and CDR2 (germline): SGHRS, YFSETQ. The CDR3 totals 16 residues. Trimming took 3 bases from V and 0 from J, leaving 16 bases between them. As DNA, the CDR3 is TGCGCCAGCAGCTCTAGGCCTAGCGAGGGCTCCTACGAGCAGTACTTC. It is translated as CASSSRPSEGSYEQYF. The complete variable domain, with remaining parts taken from reference TRBV5-1 and TRBJ2-7, reads KAGVTQTPRYLIKTRGQQVTLSCSPISGHRSVSWYQQTPGQGLQFLFEYFSETQRNKGNFPGRFSGRQFSNSRSEMNVSTLELGDSALYLCASSSRPSEGSYEQYFGPGTRLTVT.

V and J are TRBV10-3 and TRBJ1-2; D perhaps matches TRBD1 (6 bases). Trimming took off 8 bases at V and 1 base at J, with 11 bases between the two ends. Looked up from germline, CDR1 is ENHRY and CDR2 is SYGVKD. The CDR3 extends over 13 amino acids. The CDR3 protein is CAIRTARNYGYTF. DNA of the CDR3: TGTGCCATCCGGACAGCCCGTAACTATGGCTACACCTTC.

This clonotype was counted a single time. The V call is TRBV28, the J call TRBJ2-7; tentatively, D is TRBD2 (5 bases). Germline CDR1 MDHEN, CDR2 SYDVKM. Between the trimmed V and J ends, which lost 5 bases and 2 bases, there was a span of 10 bases. The CDR3 is 13 residues long. CDR3 protein: CASSPQTTYEQYF. The CDR3 DNA sequence: TGTGCCAGCAGTCCCCAGACTACCTACGAGCAGTACTTC.

This clonotype was recorded many times. The chain uses TRBV28 and TRBJ1-2; TRBD1 agrees at 8 bases. The CDR3 sequence is 13 residues long. CDR1 is MDHEN, CDR2 SYDVKM, per germline. Trimming at V came to 6 bases and at J to 6 bases, leaving 6 bases not matched to a gene. The CDR3 spells CASRAQGANGYTF. CDR3 nucleotides: TGTGCCAGCAGGGCGCAGGGGGCAAATGGCTACACCTTC.

This clonotype showed up just once. The chain couples TRBV6-5 to TRBJ1-1; D not certain. V dropped 0 bases and J dropped 3 bases, with 11 bases sitting between them. The CDR3 runs to 15 residues. Germline CDR1 reads MNHEY; CDR2 reads SVGAGI. CDR3 DNA: TGTGCCAGCAGTTACTCCGACATTGGCCACACTGAAGCTTTCTTT. Amino acid sequence: CASSYSDIGHTEAFF.

This clonotype was counted ten times or more. The chain is built from TRBV11-2 and TRBJ2-7, with D possibly being TRBD2 (5 bases). Germline V CDR1 and CDR2: SGHAT, FQNNGV. The CDR3 consists of 14 residues. With 5 bases removed from V and 6 bases from J, the gap between germline ends came to 17 bases. CDR3 coding DNA: TGTGCCAGCAGCCTCTCCGGGAACTACGGCGAGCAGTACTTC. It specifies CASSLSGNYGEQYF.

The sample holds many counts of this clonotype. This could be a read error, since a much larger clone is one nucleotide away. J is TRBJ2-2 and V is TRBV2, with D hard to call. The germline V gene encodes CDR1 SNHLY and CDR2 FYNNEI. V lost 11 bases and J lost 4, with 8 bases in between. The CDR3 contains 11 residues. CDR3 in DNA: TGTGCCCGCGCTGGCACCGGGGAGCTGTTTTTT. It codes for CARAGTGELFF.

This clonotype has more than one count but fewer than ten. The chain links TRBV6-2 or TRBV6-3 to TRBJ1-1; TRBD1 might be the D (5 bases). V lost 3 bases and J lost 7, with 9 bases in between. The CDR3 contains 12 residues. CDR1 is MNHEY, CDR2 SVGEGT, per germline. The CDR3 here is CASSYLGDEAFF. CDR3 nucleotide sequence: TGTGCCAGCAGTTATTTGGGGGATGAAGCTTTCTTT.

The sample holds a few counts of this clonotype. This rearrangement joins TRBV19 to TRBJ1-1; a possible D gene is TRBD1 (5 bases). The CDR3 loop spans 13 amino acids. The V gene's germline CDR1 is LNHDA and CDR2 SQIVND (reference sequence). The germline V and J ends were trimmed by 4 bases and 6 bases, with 12 bases remaining between them. CDR3 nucleotide sequence: TGTGCCAGTAGTAACACACGGGGCTCTGAAGCTTTCTTT. It codes for CASSNTRGSEAFF.

This clonotype appeared many times. Here the CDR3 reads CASSYNNQPQHF. The CDR3 DNA sequence: TGTGCCAGCAGCTACAACAATCAGCCCCAGCATTTT. The chain joins TRBV7-9 to TRBJ1-5; D not certain. Germline loops: CDR1 SEHNR, CDR2 FQNEAQ (reference sequence). The ends were cut back, 4 bases at V and 3 bases at J, with 4 bases in the middle. The CDR3 is 12 residues long.

This chain links TRBV20-1 with TRBJ2-5; 11 positions agree with TRBD2. The junction had 6 bases not matched to a gene; V was cut back by 5 bases and J by 1 base. The CDR3 has 15 amino acids. Per the germline V gene, CDR1 is DFQATT and CDR2 is SNEGSKA (reference sequence). The CDR3: CSAYPSGRSQETQYF. The CDR3 DNA is TGCAGTGCTTACCCTAGCGGGAGGAGCCAAGAGACCCAGTACTTC.

This clonotype was observed many times. This sequence joins TRBV5-1 and TRBJ2-5; D is perhaps TRBD1 (5 bases). This CDR3 spans 14 amino acids. V was clipped by 4 bases and J by 2 bases, with 12 bases between them. CDR1 and CDR2 from the germline V gene are SGHRS and YFSETQ. The CDR3 loop reads CASSRRTQQETQYF. The DNA of the CDR3 is TGCGCCAGCAGCCGACGGACACAACAAGAGACCCAGTACTTC.

In its sample, this clonotype was seen many times. The rearrangement links TRBV12-3 or TRBV12-4 to TRBJ2-2, with D uncertain. The CDR3 totals 11 residues. Trimming left V 8 bases short and J 9 bases short, with 10 bases between. CDR3: CASAFSRELFF. DNA for the CDR3: TGTGCCAGCGCCTTCTCTAGGGAGCTGTTTTTT.

In this sample, this clonotype turned up many times. The chain joins TRBV20-1 to TRBJ1-3; 8 bases are a match to TRBD1. V trimming: 3 bases; J trimming: 2 bases; junction bases outside the gene matches: 6. The CDR3 has 15 amino acids. Germline CDR1 and CDR2: DFQATT and SNEGSKA (reference sequence). For the CDR3, the DNA is TGCAGTGCTAGGGGTACACAGGGGGCTGGAAACACCATATATTTT. This codes for CSARGTQGAGNTIYF.

The chain employs TRBV28 and TRBJ2-7; a weak D match, TRBD2 (6 bases). CDR3 length: 17 amino acids. Germline CDR1 is MDHEN and CDR2 is SYDVKM. Trimming took off 8 bases at V and 3 bases at J, with 26 bases between the two ends. In nucleotides, the CDR3 is TGTGCCAGCTCTCGGGGGTTGGGCCGGGCCGAGAACTACGAGCAGTACTTC. As protein: CASSRGLGRAENYEQYF.